This T cell receptor (beta chain) was profiled in a study of breast tumors, draining lymph nodes, adjacent tissues. One entry per CDR3 protein, called by TCRdb with MiXCR from the multiplex PCR reads. The sample has 180,000 or so distinct CDR3 sequences, roughly 29% seen once. This CDR3 comprises 14 residues. Germline values: CDR1 MNHEY, CDR2 SMNVEV (reference sequence). V was pared by 6 bases and J by 4 bases, with 4 bases of the junction left unmatched. Axillary draining lymph nodes of breast cancer patients supplied the node samples. In its sample, this clonotype was seen a few times. This clonotype originated in a female donor with breast cancer. Some clones in this sample may be carry-over from other donors' samples. The chain recombines TRBV27 with TRBJ1-5; 9 positions match TRBD1. Sequenced input: axillary lymph node tissue. CDR3 nucleotide sequence: TGTGCCAGCAGCCGGACAGGGGTTAATCAGCCCCAGCATTTT. It encodes CASSRTGVNQPQHF.